Presented here are 11 T cell receptor beta chains from one specimen sequenced in a study of shared clonotypes between healthy human individuals. Here immunoSEQ multiplex PCR was the method, and the copy in TCRdb shows in-frame clones only, minus some. The sample holds hundreds of thousands of clones, about 90% seen once. Naive CD8 cells lacked CD45RO, underwent positive selection for CCR7 and left out terminally differentiated effector memory CD45RA+ cells. The sequenced sample consisted of naive CD8+ T cells sorted from blood. Receptors originate from a man aged 30 to 39 in good health.

CDR3 region: CASSFFQGDTEAFF. The CDR3 DNA is TGTGCCAGCAGCTTTTTCCAGGGGGACACTGAAGCTTTCTTT. This chain links TRBV5-5 with TRBJ1-1; 7 bases match TRBD1. Germline V lookup: CDR1 SGHKS, CDR2 YYEKEE (reference sequence). The CDR3 is 14 residues long. The ends lost 2 bases at V and 3 bases at J; junction bases unmatched: 4.

The V and J genes are TRBV7-2 and TRBJ1-1; D is uncertain. CDR1 and CDR2 (germline): SGHTA, FQGNSA. This CDR3 comprises 12 residues. With 1 base removed from V and 8 bases from J, the gap between germline ends came to 8 bases. CDR3 residues: CASSLDYWEAFF. DNA for the CDR3: TGTGCCAGCAGCTTAGATTACTGGGAAGCTTTCTTT.

In DNA form, the CDR3 reads TGTGCCAGCCGCCGGACAGGCGTATACGAGCAGTACTTC. Translating gives CASRRTGVYEQYF. The rearrangement uses TRBV5-5 and TRBJ2-7; 7 nucleotides agree with TRBD1. Trimming cost V 7 bases and J 4 bases; bases outside gene matches: 8. Germline V gene sequence: CDR1 SGHKS, CDR2 YYEKEE (reference sequence). The CDR3 length is 13 residues. Full variable domain (rest looked up from reference TRBV5-5 and TRBJ2-7): DAGVTQSPTHLIKTRGQQVTLRCSPISGHKSVSWYQQVLGQGPQFIFQYYEKEERGRGNFPDRFSARQFPNYSSELNVNALLLGDSALYLCASRRTGVYEQYFGPGTRLTVT.

CDR3 residues: CASRLPRGAYSNQPQHF. CDR3 DNA: TGTGCCAGCAGACTACCTAGGGGGGCATATAGCAATCAGCCCCAGCATTTT. This chain joins TRBV28 and TRBJ1-5, with D possibly matching TRBD1 (6 bases). CDR1 and CDR2 from the germline V gene are MDHEN and SYDVKM. The CDR3 extends over 17 amino acids. Trimming removed 6 bases from V and 0 bases from J, with 18 bases in between.

The chain has TRBV6-1 and TRBJ2-3, with TRBD1 as a possible D gene (6 bases). Between the trimmed V and J ends, which lost 6 bases and 7 bases, there was a span of 14 bases. Germline V CDR1 and CDR2: MNHNS, SASEGT. This CDR3 contains 13 residues. CDR3 amino acids: CASRVNRVNTQYF. The CDR3 nucleotides read TGTGCCAGCAGGGTTAACAGGGTAAATACGCAGTATTTT.

V gene TRBV12-5 combines with J gene TRBJ2-2, with 9 nucleotides matching TRBD2. V shed 0 bases and J 2 bases; nucleotides not matched to a gene: 1. The CDR3 spans 16 residues. Germline lookup yields CDR1 LGHNT and CDR2 FRNRAP. The CDR3 DNA is TGTGCTAGTGGTTTGGTGACTAGCGGAAACACCGGGGAGCTGTTTTTT. It translates to CASGLVTSGNTGELFF.

V and J are TRBV10-3 and TRBJ2-7; perhaps TRBD1 as D (6 bases). Germline-derived CDR1 and CDR2 are ENHRY and SYGVKD. Trimming left V 6 bases short and J 6 bases short, with 18 bases between. This CDR3 contains 14 residues. CDR3 region: CAIRSGVDRREQYF. CDR3 DNA sequence: TGTGCCATCAGGTCGGGTGTGGACAGACGCGAGCAGTACTTC.

This clone was picked up a small number of times. The rearrangement joins TRBV4-2 to TRBJ2-7; D not certain. V was pared by 4 bases and J by 0 bases, with 16 bases between. The CDR3 is 16 residues long. CDR1 LGHNA and CDR2 YNFKEQ come from the germline V gene. The CDR3 DNA sequence: TGTGCCAGCAGCCCCCTCGGTACCGCTACCTCCTACGAGCAGTACTTC. It yields the protein CASSPLGTATSYEQYF.

The chain employs TRBV11-2 and TRBJ2-1, with D unresolved. CDR3 length: 16 amino acids. With 2 bases removed from V and 0 bases from J, the gap between germline ends came to 11 bases. Germline CDR1 SGHAT, CDR2 FQNNGV. The DNA of the CDR3 is TGTGCCAGCAGCTTAACGGCCTACCCCTCCTACAATGAGCAGTTCTTC. Protein sequence: CASSLTAYPSYNEQFF.

This chain joins TRBV5-1 and TRBJ2-7; 7 positions agree with TRBD1. This CDR3 region has 14 residues. Germline CDR1 reads SGHRS; CDR2 reads YFSETQ. V trimming: 4 bases; J trimming: 3 bases; junction bases outside the gene matches: 7. CDR3 bases: TGCGCCAGCAGCACTGCCGGGACAGTCTACGAGCAGTACTTC. Translation: CASSTAGTVYEQYF.

The genes are TRBV6-1 and TRBJ2-7; no reliable D call. CDR3 length: 14 residues. Germline V gene lookup returns CDR1 MNHNS and CDR2 SASEGT. V lost 2 bases to trimming and J lost 3 bases, with 11 bases between them. This CDR3 is CASSELGSGYEQYF. CDR3 coding DNA: TGTGCCAGCAGTGAATTGGGGTCGGGCTACGAGCAGTACTTC.